The following is a T cell receptor (beta chain) sequence with its context. The source of the sample is a study of control samples from healthy donors and cancer patients. This CDR3 is built from 16 residues. Germline values: CDR1 LNHDA, CDR2 SQIVND (reference sequence). Trimming took 7 bases from V and 8 from J; bases not matched to a gene: 17. The assay was immunoSEQ multiplex PCR, and TCRdb's table has in-frame clones only and misses some. The sample consists of tens of thousands of clones, around 90% of them appearing once. This TCR derives from a man aged 25-45 years with colorectal cancer. This chain joins TRBV19 and TRBJ1-2; 9 bases match TRBD1. The sequenced material came from PBMCs. The CDR3 protein is CASIPRTGAGVRGYTF. Written as DNA, the CDR3 is TGTGCCAGTATCCCCCGGACAGGGGCAGGTGTAAGAGGCTACACCTTC.